The clone carrying this TCR beta chain was seen at least ten times. As yet, its antigen is unknown. The source of the sample is a study of T-cell memory formation after mild COVID-19. The study's findings and limits: Cross-reactive memory seemingly joined, as some responding clones were found in pre-infection memory. Among clones contracting day 15 to 85, CD4/CD8 was balanced, whereas later expanders leaned CD4+. Second-wave clones reaching peak frequency on day 37 lacked confirmed SARS-CoV-2 specificity.

V was clipped by 4 bases and J by 2 bases; unmatched bases: 4. The germline CDR1 and CDR2 sequences are LGHNA and YSLEER. The CDR3 contains 14 residues. Constant-segment primers were used for 5'RACE, and the resulting TCR alpha and TCR beta cDNA libraries carried sample barcodes and UMIs. TCRdb passed the 5' RACE reads through MiXCR, listing each CDR3 protein once. The sample records under 250,000 distinct CDR3 sequences, just over 9.5% being singletons. This chain joins TRBV4-3 and TRBJ2-7; 8 nucleotides line up with TRBD1. Sequenced input: PBMCs or a T cell subset sorted from them (not recorded which). The TCR comes from a man aged 18-30 years who had mild COVID-19 (a few samples of this study predate the infection). Cell type and time point are not known. DNA for the CDR3: TGCGCCAGCAGCCTCGGACAGGGAACCTACGAGCAGTACTTC. This translates into CASSLGQGTYEQYF.